What follows is one TCR beta chain and its context. Its target is unknown. Method: immunoSEQ multiplex PCR; TCRdb's copy keeps in-frame clones and lacks some. The sample holds 250,000 or so clones; 85% to 90% are singletons and the top ten take roughly 0.38%. This entry belongs to a study of cytomegalovirus exposure and HLA in healthy donors. Study-wide results and caveats: TCR beta chains numbering approximately 150 were designated cytomegalovirus-associated. Three CMV-associated chains were confirmed in vitro to be specific for CMV antigens.

The CDR3 loop spans 13 amino acids. The ends were cut back, 1 base at V and 6 bases at J, with 7 bases in the middle. Germline V gene lookup returns CDR1 LNHDA and CDR2 SQIVND (reference sequence). V is TRBV19 and J is TRBJ2-1; no firm D call. Sequenced sample: PBMCs. This sequence was found in a young woman in good health and CMV-seronegative. DNA for the CDR3: TGTGCCAGTAGTATAGGCGCGCTCAATGAGCAGTTCTTC. Its translation: CASSIGALNEQFF.